The rows below give T cell receptor beta chains drawn from one sample of a study of cytomegalovirus exposure and HLA in healthy donors. Produced via immunoSEQ multiplex PCR; TCRdb's table is partial and in-frame only. The sample carries some 170,000 clones, under 85% recorded once. Input material: PBMCs. These receptors were collected from a male donor in good health and CMV-seronegative. Each CDR3 is given with its conserved first and last residue. The D gene is left open where the match is weak. Clone size, where shown, is once, few, many, or a class for clones that have expanded.

size | J | D | V | CDR3 | DNA
. | TRBJ1-2 | . | TRBV28 | CASSPHSQARRWGYTF | TGTGCCAGCAGTCCACACTCACAGGCCCGGAGATGGGGCTACACCTTC
. | TRBJ2-3 | TRBD2 | TRBV28 | CASSLGLAGGFTTDTQYF | TGTGCCAGCAGTTTGGGCCTAGCGGGAGGTTTTACTACAGATACGCAGTATTTT
. | TRBJ2-2 | . | TRBV6-1 | CASSDPGISGTGELFF | TGTGCCAGCAGTGACCCAGGGATTAGCGGCACCGGGGAGCTGTTTTTT
. | TRBJ1-1 | . | TRBV7-9 | CASSLVLTDEAFF | TGTGCCAGCAGCTTAGTCCTCACAGATGAAGCTTTCTTT
. | TRBJ2-1 | TRBD1 | TRBV4-1 | CASSYHQGEDYNEQFF | TGCGCCAGCAGCTATCATCAGGGGGAAGATTACAATGAGCAGTTCTTC
few | TRBJ2-7 | . | TRBV6-5 | CASSSTGESSYEQYF | TGTGCCAGCAGTTCGACAGGTGAGAGCTCCTACGAGCAGTACTTC
. | TRBJ1-5 | . | TRBV18 | CASSPRGLNSNQPQHF | TGTGCCAGCTCCCCCAGGGGCCTCAATAGCAATCAGCCCCAGCATTTT
few | TRBJ2-5 | . | TRBV29-1 | CSSTPAGETQYF | TGCAGTTCAACACCGGCAGGGGAGACCCAGTACTTC
once | TRBJ2-6 | TRBD1 | TRBV5-6 | CASSALTGLASGANVLTF | TGTGCCAGCAGCGCCCTGACAGGGCTAGCTTCTGGGGCCAACGTCCTGACTTTC
. | TRBJ2-3 | TRBD1 | TRBV6-5 | CASSYSGQGATDTQYF | TGTGCCAGCAGTTACTCGGGACAGGGGGCAACAGATACGCAGTATTTT
. | TRBJ2-3 | TRBD1 | TRBV4-2 | CASSQGQGVGTDTQYF | TGTGCCAGCAGCCAAGGACAGGGGGTTGGCACAGATACGCAGTATTTT
. | TRBJ2-1 | TRBD2 | TRBV19 | CASRGLAGVGEQFF | TGTGCCAGTAGAGGACTAGCGGGAGTTGGTGAGCAGTTCTTC
few | TRBJ2-1 | . | TRBV7-8 | CASSLEFKGIDEQFF | TGTGCCAGCAGCTTAGAATTCAAGGGGATCGATGAGCAGTTCTTC